This T cell receptor beta chain was captured by sequencing in a study of blood T cell repertoires in COVID-19. Across the study: Samples of COVID-19 (acute and convalescent) were obtained from the United States, Italy and Spain.

During active infection, Seattle patients enrolled and were then monitored through disease. Germline V CDR1 and CDR2: MNHEY, SVGAGI. V trimming: 6 bases; J trimming: 4 bases; junction bases outside the gene matches: 6. This CDR3 has 14 residues. Assay: immunoSEQ multiplex PCR; the TCRdb copy retains only in-frame clones and omits some. The sample shows almost 350,000 clones, around 90% of them seen only once. This sequence originates from a woman aged 55-69 years with COVID-19, enrolled during active disease. Sequencing input: peripheral blood. The chain recombines TRBV6-5 with TRBJ2-5; TRBD1 matches at 9 bases. The CDR3 sequence is CASRGQGLGETQYF. Here the CDR3 DNA reads TGTGCCAGCAGAGGACAGGGGCTAGGAGAGACCCAGTACTTC.